Listed here are 32 T cell receptor beta chains from one sample, sequenced in a study of Graves' ophthalmopathy and Graves' hyperthyroidism. Amplification from RNA transcripts yielded the TCR beta CDR3 regions. An opening RT-PCR round employed HTBI primers and preceded a second-round multiplex PCR. TCRdb redid the calling of the multiplex PCR reads with MiXCR, one entry per CDR3 protein. The sample lists hundreds of thousands of distinct CDR3 sequences, about 20% occurring once. Sequencing was performed on peripheral blood. These receptor sequences come from a woman aged 18 to 35 with stable Graves' hyperthyroidism. Some clones in this sample may be carry-over from other donors' samples.

This clonotype was detected only a few times. The chain employs TRBV9 and TRBJ1-2; D possibly corresponds to TRBD1 (5 bases). Germline V lookup: CDR1 SGDLS, CDR2 YYNGEE. CDR3 length: 13 residues. V shed 1 base and J shed 6 bases, with 10 bases lying between them. The CDR3 loop is CASSVQGRDGYTF. DNA of the CDR3: TGTGCCAGCAGCGTACAGGGTCGGGATGGCTACACCTTC.

This clonotype was seen at least ten times. The chain links TRBV27 to TRBJ1-2, with TRBD1 matching 9 bases. V shed 5 bases and J 4 bases; nucleotides not matched to a gene: 11. Germline V CDR1 and CDR2: MNHEY, SMNVEV (reference sequence). The CDR3 extends over 16 amino acids. DNA for the CDR3: TGTGCCAGCAGTCTAACCGGGACAGGGAGGAGCTATGGCTACACCTTC. Its protein product is CASSLTGTGRSYGYTF.

This clonotype has a handful of counts. This may be a read error: a much more frequent sequence differs by one nucleotide. This chain links TRBV4-2 with TRBJ2-7; possibly TRBD1 for D (5 bases). This CDR3 contains 14 residues. The germline CDR1 and CDR2 sequences are LGHNA and YNFKEQ. The CDR3 spells CVSSQDLQGREQYF. The CDR3 bases are TGTGTCAGCAGCCAAGATTTGCAGGGAAGGGAGCAGTACTTC.

This clonotype was seen repeatedly, ten times or more. The J gene is TRBJ1-1, the V gene TRBV7-2, with D hard to call. Germline values: CDR1 SGHTA, CDR2 FQGNSA. The CDR3 length is 13 residues. V was cut by 7 bases and J by 3 bases, with 12 bases left in between. This CDR3 reads CASNNKLDTEAFF. CDR3 DNA: TGTGCCAGCAACAATAAATTAGACACTGAAGCTTTCTTT.

Ten or more counts support this clonotype. The rearrangement joins TRBV20-1 to TRBJ2-5; D unresolved. This CDR3 is built from 10 residues. Germline V gene lookup returns CDR1 DFQATT and CDR2 SNEGSKA (reference sequence). V dropped 4 bases and J dropped 2 bases, with 2 bases sitting between them. CDR3 sequence (DNA): TGCAGTGCTATACAAGAGACCCAGTACTTC. It yields the protein CSAIQETQYF.

This clonotype was recorded many times. The chain has TRBV12-3 or TRBV12-4 and TRBJ1-5; D not resolved. Trimming shortened V by 2 bases and J by 10 bases, and 12 bases separated the two germline ends. The CDR3 is 13 amino acids. The chain's CDR3 is CASSLRAERPQHF. The DNA of the CDR3 is TGTGCCAGCAGTTTAAGGGCGGAGAGACCCCAGCATTTT.

This clonotype was found many times. The chain recombines TRBV6-1 with TRBJ1-1, with D uncertain. Germline V gene lookup returns CDR1 MNHNS and CDR2 SASEGT. Trimming stripped 4 bases from V and 4 bases from J, with 7 bases between. The CDR3 length is 12 residues. The CDR3 bases are TGTGCCAGCAGTGGGGAGGTCACTGAAGCTTTCTTT. This sequence encodes CASSGEVTEAFF.

This clonotype has more than one count but fewer than ten. The chain uses TRBV12-3 or TRBV12-4 and TRBJ2-2; TRBD1 aligns across 7 bases. This CDR3 is 12 amino acids long. V gave up 10 bases and J gave up 5 bases; unmatched junction bases: 4. The chain's CDR3 is CATTGETGELFF. The CDR3 DNA is TGTGCCACCACAGGGGAGACCGGGGAGCTGTTTTTT.

The J gene is TRBJ2-5, the V gene TRBV5-1, with a weak D call TRBD1 (5 bases). The V gene's germline CDR1 is SGHRS and CDR2 YFSETQ. CDR3 length equals 17 residues. V lost 3 bases, J lost 4 bases, and 22 bases lay in between. This CDR3 reads CASSSTPKTDPLETQYF. CDR3 nucleotides: TGCGCCAGCAGCTCTACTCCAAAGACAGACCCCCTAGAGACCCAGTACTTC.

Only a few counts were recorded for this clonotype. V and J are TRBV4-1 and TRBJ2-5; D may be TRBD1 or TRBD2 (5 bases each). CDR1 is MGHRA and CDR2 is YSYEKL in the germline V gene. V was pared by 0 bases and J by 3 bases, with 11 bases between. The CDR3 runs to 15 residues. CDR3 amino acids: CASSQDGAGKETQYF. CDR3 nucleotide sequence: TGCGCCAGCAGCCAAGATGGGGCGGGTAAAGAGACCCAGTACTTC.

This clonotype was detected only a few times. The rearrangement links TRBV18 to TRBJ2-5; TRBD2 agrees at 9 bases. The CDR3 totals 14 residues. V lost 6 bases and J lost 3; bases outside the gene matches: 5. Germline lookup yields CDR1 KGHSH and CDR2 LQKENI. The CDR3, as DNA: TGTGCCAGCTCTCCGGCTAGCGGGGAAGAGACCCAGTACTTC. Translating it yields CASSPASGEETQYF.

This clonotype was seen repeatedly, ten times or more. The gene calls are TRBV5-1 and TRBJ2-7; 9 positions agree with TRBD2. The ends lost 3 bases at V and 1 base at J; junction bases unmatched: 8. This CDR3 has 16 residues. CDR1 is SGHRS, CDR2 YFSETQ, per germline. This CDR3 is CASSSQAGGLSYEQYF. CDR3 DNA sequence: TGCGCCAGCAGCTCCCAGGCGGGAGGGCTTTCCTACGAGCAGTACTTC.

In this sample, this clonotype turned up many times. This sequence joins TRBV20-1 and TRBJ1-2, with 11 positions matching TRBD1. This CDR3 is built from 15 residues. Germline V lookup: CDR1 DFQATT, CDR2 SNEGSKA (reference sequence). The V segment lost 5 bases and the J segment 4 bases; nucleotides outside the gene matches: 9. Here the CDR3 reads CSAPPGTGGTYGYTF. The CDR3 DNA reads as TGCAGTGCTCCCCCAGGGACAGGGGGGACCTATGGCTACACCTTC.

This clonotype has a count of ten or more. This chain connects TRBV6-1 to TRBJ1-1; possible D gene TRBD1, 5 bases. Germline V lookup: CDR1 MNHNS, CDR2 SASEGT. This CDR3 has 14 residues. Trimming shortened V by 6 bases and J by 0 bases, and 11 bases separated the two germline ends. CDR3 in DNA: TGTGCCAGCAGATTGGGACCGATGAACACTGAAGCTTTCTTT. The encoded protein is CASRLGPMNTEAFF.

This clonotype has a count of ten or more. The chain recombines TRBV20-1 with TRBJ2-7; the D gene is possibly TRBD1 (5 bases). Trimming shortened V by 1 base and J by 2 bases, and 12 bases separated the two germline ends. The CDR3 totals 14 residues. Germline V gene sequence: CDR1 DFQATT, CDR2 SNEGSKA (reference sequence). The CDR3 nucleotides are TGCAGTGCTAGAGGGACACCTACGGCCTACGAGCAGTACTTC. Residues: CSARGTPTAYEQYF.

Many counts were recorded for this clonotype. The chain combines TRBV12-3 or TRBV12-4 with TRBJ1-2; D is perhaps TRBD1 (5 bases). Between the trimmed V and J ends, which lost 6 bases and 6 bases, there was a span of 17 bases. The CDR3 spans 14 residues. The CDR3: CASSPRGRRNGYTF. In DNA, the CDR3 is TGTGCCAGCAGCCCACGGGGCAGGCGAAATGGCTACACCTTC.

This clonotype was observed many times. A junction end diverges from the germline sequence, so it may reflect a read error. This chain connects TRBV29-1 to TRBJ1-1; the D gene is possibly TRBD1 (5 bases). CDR1 and CDR2 from the germline V gene are SQVTM and ANQGSEA. The CDR3 runs 11 residues. Here the CDR3 DNA reads TGCAGCGCCCGAGGGCAGGGTGAAACTTTCTTT. It codes for CSARGQGETFF.

A note on this clonotype: This may stem from a read error, because a much larger clone lies one nucleotide away. The conserved closing phenylalanine or tryptophan is absent in this CDR3, likely reflecting a read error. The rearrangement joins TRBV6-2 or TRBV6-3 to TRBJ1-2; D is undetermined. Germline V gives CDR1 MNHEY, CDR2 SVGEGT. This CDR3 comprises 15 residues. Deletions cut 0 bases from V and 7 bases from J, with 15 bases between. This CDR3 reads CASSYSPPELGGYTY. The CDR3 nucleotides are TGTGCCAGCAGTTACTCCCCGCCGGAGTTGGGTGGCTACACCTAC.

This clonotype occurred many times. The rearrangement joins TRBV4-2 to TRBJ1-1, with unresolved D. The CDR3 totals 20 residues. V lost 4 bases to trimming and J lost 1 base, with 28 bases between them. Germline V gene lookup returns CDR1 LGHNA and CDR2 YNFKEQ. CDR3 in DNA: TGTGCCAGCAGCCTTTTAAAGGGTGGGAAGAGCGCAACTAAGAACACTGAAGCTTTCTTT. It translates to CASSLLKGGKSATKNTEAFF.

This clonotype was observed many times. The chain employs TRBV12-3 or TRBV12-4 and TRBJ2-2; TRBD1 agrees at 9 bases. The V and J ends lost 6 bases and 4 bases, in that order; junction bases with no gene match: 3. The CDR3 has 14 amino acids. The CDR3, as DNA: TGTGCCAGCAGGGGACAGGGCGCCACCGGGGAGCTGTTTTTT. Residues: CASRGQGATGELFF.

This clonotype occurred many times. This sequence joins TRBV6-2 or TRBV6-3 and TRBJ1-5; D is uncertain. This CDR3 is 14 amino acids long. The germline V gene encodes CDR1 MNHEY and CDR2 SVGEGT. The V end was cut by 5 bases, the J end by 3 bases, with 11 bases between. The CDR3 nucleotides read TGTGCCAGCAGTCGCCCGGGATACAATCAGCCCCAGCATTTT. This sequence encodes CASSRPGYNQPQHF.

V usage is TRBV6-1 and J usage is TRBJ2-7; 10 positions agree with TRBD2. Germline V gene sequence: CDR1 MNHNS, CDR2 SASEGT. The CDR3 loop spans 16 amino acids. The trim removed 7 bases at V and 3 bases at J, leaving 12 bases unmatched. The CDR3 bases are TGTGCCAGCACGACTGGGAGCGGGAGGGTCCTCTACGAGCAGTACTTC. It translates to CASTTGSGRVLYEQYF.

This clonotype was counted at least ten times. The chain links TRBV6-4 to TRBJ1-1; D may be TRBD1 (5 bases). This CDR3 region has 15 residues. Germline CDR1 and CDR2: MRHNA and SNTAGT. V was trimmed by 4 bases and J by 7 bases, leaving 19 bases between them. The DNA of the CDR3 is TGTGCCAGCAGTGTACTCCCAGGGCTACTGAGTGAAGCTTTCTTT. It translates to CASSVLPGLLSEAFF.

This clonotype was seen a handful of times. V and J are TRBV29-1 and TRBJ1-6, with D possibly matching TRBD1 (6 bases). Germline V gene lookup returns CDR1 SQVTM and CDR2 ANQGSEA. The CDR3 loop spans 13 amino acids. Deletions cut 3 bases from V and 10 bases from J, with 13 bases between. The CDR3 region is CSVEQGLGSPLHF. CDR3 in DNA: TGCAGCGTTGAGCAGGGGCTCGGATCACCCCTCCACTTT.

This clonotype was counted only a few times. The chain employs TRBV7-2 and TRBJ1-1; no definite D call. CDR1 is SGHTA and CDR2 is FQGNSA in the germline V gene. The V gene lost 5 bases and the J gene lost 5 bases, with 15 bases spanning the gap. The CDR3 has 14 residues. The CDR3 DNA reads as TGTGCCAGCAGCCCCCGGGCATATGGGACTGAAGCTTTCTTT. Translated, it gives CASSPRAYGTEAFF.

The rearrangement joins TRBV27 to TRBJ1-2; TRBD1 aligns across 12 bases. The germline CDR1 and CDR2 sequences are MNHEY and SMNVEV (reference sequence). The CDR3 sequence is 15 residues long. The junction had 0 bases not matched to a gene; V was cut back by 0 bases and J by 4 bases. CDR3 DNA: TGTGCCAGCAGTTTATCGGGACAGGGGGCCTATGGCTACACCTTC. The encoded protein is CASSLSGQGAYGYTF.

The V gene is TRBV12-3 or TRBV12-4, the J gene TRBJ1-3; tentatively, D is TRBD1 (5 bases). The CDR3 spans 13 residues. With 4 bases removed from V and 6 bases from J, the gap between germline ends came to 10 bases. The CDR3 is CASSSGTENTIYF. CDR3 sequence (DNA): TGTGCCAGCAGTTCAGGGACGGAAAACACCATATATTTT.

This clonotype was counted ten times or more. The chain is built from TRBV13 and TRBJ2-5, with 12 bases aligning to TRBD2. Germline-derived CDR1 and CDR2 are PRHDT and FYEKMQ (reference sequence). V was pared by 5 bases and J by 1 base, with 8 bases of the junction left unmatched. The CDR3 sequence is 17 residues long. The chain's CDR3 is CASSPTRLAGAQETQYF. The CDR3 coding sequence is TGTGCCAGCAGCCCGACCCGACTAGCGGGGGCCCAAGAGACCCAGTACTTC.

The CDR3 nucleotides are TGTGCCAGCACCAAGGACACCCGCTATGGCTACACCTTC. Its protein product is CASTKDTRYGYTF. The rearrangement links TRBV27 to TRBJ1-2; a possible D gene is TRBD1 (5 bases). Trimming left V 7 bases short and J 4 bases short, with 13 bases between. The V gene's germline CDR1 is MNHEY and CDR2 SMNVEV (reference sequence). CDR3 length: 13 residues.

This sequence joins TRBV27 and TRBJ2-7, with TRBD1 matching over 10 bases. The CDR3 runs 16 residues. V shed 4 bases, J shed 0 bases, and the junction held 6 bases outside the gene matches. Germline CDR1 reads MNHEY; CDR2 reads SMNVEV (reference sequence). CDR3 in DNA: TGTGCCAGCAGTTATGGGACAGGGGCGCCCTCCTACGAGCAGTACTTC. Protein sequence: CASSYGTGAPSYEQYF.

This clonotype was seen at least ten times. This rearrangement joins TRBV5-1 to TRBJ1-2; D gene ambiguous. Trimming shortened V by 0 bases and J by 6 bases, and 12 bases separated the two germline ends. The germline gives CDR1 SGHRS, CDR2 YFSETQ. The CDR3 runs to 14 residues. Here the CDR3 reads CASSLGVGGDGYTF. The CDR3 DNA reads as TGCGCCAGCAGCTTGGGTGTCGGCGGGGATGGCTACACCTTC.

This clonotype was counted between two and nine times. For the CDR3, the DNA is TGTGCCTGGAGTGTAGCCCTGAACACTGAAGCTTTCTTT. Its protein product is CAWSVALNTEAFF. The chain couples TRBV30 to TRBJ1-1; D is unresolved. The CDR3 loop spans 13 amino acids. Per the germline V gene, CDR1 is GTSNPN and CDR2 is SVGIG (reference sequence). The ends were cut back, 0 bases at V and 0 bases at J, with 5 bases in the middle.